The present entry profiles one T cell receptor beta chain with its context. The antigen remains undetermined. These data come from a study of OX40 agonist ivuxolimab in advanced cancers. Study outcomes and limitations: Still undetermined is the antigen specificity of the expanded peripheral T cells. Researchers report that CD8+ T cells had, on average, more expanded clones than CD4+.

V trimming: 3 bases; J trimming: 5 bases; junction bases outside the gene matches: 7. Germline V CDR1 and CDR2: PRHDT, FYEKMQ (reference sequence). CDR3 length: 15 residues. Sequencing used immunoSEQ multiplex PCR; TCRdb keeps in-frame clones, though not all of them. The profile shows roughly 64,000 clones, about 88% of them singletons. The chain couples TRBV13 to TRBJ2-5; 9 bases are a match to TRBD1. Sample: CD4+ or CD8+ T cells sorted from blood, taken in a trial of the OX40 agonist ivuxolimab. This sequence originates from an adult with an advanced solid tumor such as melanoma, head and neck, liver or kidney cancer. CDR3 loop: CASSFGTGSAETQYF. Here the CDR3 DNA reads TGTGCCAGCAGCTTCGGGACAGGGAGTGCGGAGACCCAGTACTTC. Combining the CDR3 with reference TRBV13 and TRBJ2-5 gives the whole variable domain AAGVIQSPRHLIKEKRETATLKCYPIPRHDTVYWYQQGPGQDPQFLISFYEKMQSDKGSIPDRFSAQQFSDYHSELNMSSLELGDSALYFCASSFGTGSAETQYFGPGTRLLVL.